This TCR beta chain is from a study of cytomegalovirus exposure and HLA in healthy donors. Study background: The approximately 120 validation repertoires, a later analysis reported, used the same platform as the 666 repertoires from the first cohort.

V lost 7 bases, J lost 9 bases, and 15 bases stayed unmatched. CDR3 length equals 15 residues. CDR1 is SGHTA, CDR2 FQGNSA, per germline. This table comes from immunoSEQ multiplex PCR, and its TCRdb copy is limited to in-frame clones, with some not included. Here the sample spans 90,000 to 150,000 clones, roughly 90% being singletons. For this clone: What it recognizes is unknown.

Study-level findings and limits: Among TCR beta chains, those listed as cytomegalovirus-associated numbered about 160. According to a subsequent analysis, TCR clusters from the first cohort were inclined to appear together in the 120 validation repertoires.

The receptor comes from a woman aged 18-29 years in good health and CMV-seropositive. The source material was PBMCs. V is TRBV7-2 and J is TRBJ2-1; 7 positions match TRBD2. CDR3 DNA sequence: TGTGCCAGCACTCAACTTTCGGGCGGGAGTTCTGAGCAGTTCTTC. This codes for CASTQLSGGSSEQFF.